This T cell receptor beta chain appears in the sequencing data of a study of human T cells and chemical hapten exposure. Time point here: healthy volunteer bleed at 2 weeks. Extraction yielded total RNA from whole blood (unfractionated). Authors' analysis steps: Approximately 100,000 TCRs per sample was the median, with a range of roughly 23,224 to 690,600. TCRdb called the RACE reads again in MiXCR, with one record for every CDR3 protein. These V and J calls are TCRdb output, not the study's own analysis. The sample carries over 100,000 distinct CDR3 sequences, roughly 9% recorded once. CDR1 is SGHAT, CDR2 FQNNGV, per germline. The CDR3 sequence is 16 residues long. V dropped 5 bases and J dropped 3; count of bases not matched to a gene: 11.

The TCR comes from a male donor in good health. Some clones in this sample may be carry-over from other donors' samples. Sequencing input: whole blood. V and J are TRBV11-2 and TRBJ2-5, with 8 positions matching TRBD1. The CDR3 protein is CASSPRQGHMKETQYF. The CDR3 region has the DNA TGTGCCAGCAGCCCCCGACAGGGGCATATGAAAGAGACCCAGTACTTC.